Each of the 5 T cell receptor beta chains below was sequenced from the same sample in a study of T cells in Graves' hyperthyroidism and ophthalmopathy. Regions amplified from RNA transcripts were the TCR beta CDR3 regions. First-round RT-PCR of the TCR CDR3 relied on the HTBI primer set. A single record per CDR3 protein comes from TCRdb applying MiXCR to the multiplex PCR reads. The data show hundreds of thousands of distinct CDR3 sequences, about 14% seen once. The sequenced sample consisted of blood. The receptors were sampled from a woman in her thirties or forties with Graves' ophthalmopathy.

This clonotype was detected ten times or more. The chain uses TRBV6-2 or TRBV6-3 and TRBJ1-1; 7 nucleotides line up with TRBD1. The germline V gene encodes CDR1 MNHEY and CDR2 SVGEGT. V shed 6 bases, J shed 2 bases, and the junction held 3 bases outside the gene matches. The CDR3 is 13 residues long. CDR3 bases: TGTGCCAGCAGCGGGACAGTCAACACTGAAGCTTTCTTT. Its protein is CASSGTVNTEAFF.

This clonotype was recorded many times. V gene TRBV5-5 combines with J gene TRBJ2-7, with D unclear. The germline V and J ends were trimmed by 4 bases and 0 bases, with 14 bases remaining between them. CDR1 is SGHKS and CDR2 is YYEKEE in the germline V gene (reference sequence). The CDR3 is 15 residues long. CDR3 amino acids: CASSGMVASSYEQYF. DNA of the CDR3: TGTGCCAGCAGCGGTATGGTGGCCTCCTCCTACGAGCAGTACTTC.

This clonotype was recorded at least ten times. J is TRBJ2-7 and V is TRBV6-2 or TRBV6-3, with 7 bases matching TRBD2. This CDR3 is built from 13 residues. V lost 2 bases and J lost 9; bases outside the gene matches: 7. CDR1 is MNHEY and CDR2 is SVGEGT in the germline V gene. Here the CDR3 reads CASSYESGTWQYF. In nucleotides, the CDR3 is TGTGCCAGCAGTTACGAGAGCGGGACCTGGCAGTACTTC.

This clonotype was counted ten times or more. The chain uses TRBV10-3 and TRBJ1-1; D is possibly TRBD1 (6 bases). Trimming left V 10 bases short and J 1 base short, with 19 bases between. CDR3 size: 15 residues. The germline V gene encodes CDR1 ENHRY and CDR2 SYGVKD. CDR3 residues: CANNPVGAGNTEAFF. DNA for the CDR3: TGTGCCAACAACCCCGTGGGGGCTGGGAACACTGAAGCTTTCTTT.

This clonotype has a count of ten or more. V usage is TRBV11-2 and J usage is TRBJ2-5, with a weak D call TRBD1 (6 bases). V lost 4 bases to trimming and J lost 1 base, with 10 bases between them. The CDR3 has 14 amino acids. In germline, CDR1 is SGHAT, CDR2 FQNNGV. Here the CDR3 reads CASSWGRLQETQYF. The CDR3 DNA reads TGTGCCAGCAGCTGGGGGCGCCTCCAAGAGACCCAGTACTTC.